These T cell receptor beta chains were read from a single sample in a study of blood T cell repertoires in COVID-19. The repertoire was sequenced with immunoSEQ multiplex PCR; TCRdb's copy has only in-frame clones and lacks some. The table records tens of thousands of clones, roughly 86% of them present only once. Material: peripheral blood. These receptors all stem from a human donor in a cohort sampled during active COVID-19. Each CDR3 is given with its conserved first and last residue. Fields, in order: clone size, V gene, J gene, D gene, CDR3 protein, CDR3 DNA. A D gene is named only where the DNA matches it firmly. Only some rows state a clone size, as once, few, many or a class for expanded clones.

clone_size: once
v_call: TRBV6-5
j_call: TRBJ1-5
d_call: NA
cdr3_aa: CASSYSRVQPQHF
cdr3_nt: TGTGCCAGCAGTTACTCGAGGGTTCAGCCCCAGCATTTT

clone_size: NA
v_call: TRBV3-1/TRBV3-2
j_call: TRBJ2-3
d_call: TRBD1
cdr3_aa: CASSARGGQGRDTQYF
cdr3_nt: TGTGCCAGCAGCGCCAGGGGGGGACAGGGACGGGATACGCAGTATTTT

clone_size: once
v_call: TRBV5-6
j_call: TRBJ1-3
d_call: NA
cdr3_aa: CASSLWAGNTIYF
cdr3_nt: TGTGCCAGCAGCTTGTGGGCCGGAAACACCATATATTTT

clone_size: NA
v_call: TRBV7-9
j_call: TRBJ2-3
d_call: TRBD1
cdr3_aa: CASNKDRVVDTDTQYF
cdr3_nt: TGTGCCAGCAACAAGGACAGGGTTGTAGACACAGATACGCAGTATTTT

clone_size: once
v_call: TRBV28
j_call: TRBJ1-5
d_call: NA
cdr3_aa: CASTSRNQPQHF
cdr3_nt: TGTGCCAGCACCTCGAGGAATCAGCCCCAGCATTTT

clone_size: few
v_call: TRBV28
j_call: TRBJ1-5
d_call: TRBD1
cdr3_aa: CASRSTGTPNQPQHF
cdr3_nt: TGTGCCAGCAGATCGACAGGGACCCCCAATCAGCCCCAGCATTTT

clone_size: NA
v_call: TRBV9
j_call: TRBJ1-6
d_call: NA
cdr3_aa: CASSPPGMRYNSPLHF
cdr3_nt: TGTGCCAGCAGCCCCCCGGGAATGAGATATAATTCACCCCTCCACTTT

clone_size: NA
v_call: TRBV18
j_call: TRBJ1-3
d_call: NA
cdr3_aa: CASSPVTVFSGNTIYF
cdr3_nt: TGTGCCAGCTCACCAGTGACAGTTTTCTCCGGAAACACCATATATTTT

clone_size: NA
v_call: TRBV15
j_call: TRBJ2-1
d_call: NA
cdr3_aa: CATSRDRLGPWSVEQFF
cdr3_nt: TGTGCCACCAGCAGAGATCGGCTGGGGCCGTGGTCCGTTGAGCAGTTCTTC

clone_size: few
v_call: TRBV3-1/TRBV3-2
j_call: TRBJ2-6
d_call: NA
cdr3_aa: CASSQGTGSGANVLTF
cdr3_nt: TGTGCCAGCAGCCAAGGAACTGGCTCTGGGGCCAACGTCCTGACTTTC

clone_size: NA
v_call: TRBV25-1
j_call: TRBJ2-2
d_call: TRBD1
cdr3_aa: CASSSSRDRGLTGELFF
cdr3_nt: TGTGCCAGCAGCAGCTCCCGGGACAGGGGGCTCACCGGGGAGCTGTTTTTT

clone_size: NA
v_call: TRBV5-1
j_call: TRBJ2-3
d_call: NA
cdr3_aa: CASSLAGSRLTDTQYF
cdr3_nt: TGCGCCAGCAGCTTGGCCGGTAGCAGACTCACAGATACGCAGTATTTT

clone_size: NA
v_call: TRBV27
j_call: TRBJ1-1
d_call: NA
cdr3_aa: CASISTGMNTEAFF
cdr3_nt: TGTGCCAGCATTTCGACGGGAATGAACACTGAAGCTTTCTTT

clone_size: once
v_call: TRBV2
j_call: TRBJ1-2
d_call: TRBD1
cdr3_aa: CARGQGGYGYTF
cdr3_nt: TGTGCCAGGGGACAGGGTGGCTATGGCTACACCTTC

clone_size: NA
v_call: TRBV5-1
j_call: TRBJ1-1
d_call: TRBD1
cdr3_aa: CASSYAGGAAGTEAFF
cdr3_nt: TGCGCCAGCAGCTACGCAGGGGGTGCCGCGGGCACTGAAGCTTTCTTT

clone_size: NA
v_call: TRBV12-3/TRBV12-4
j_call: TRBJ1-1
d_call: NA
cdr3_aa: CASSLLVDTEAFF
cdr3_nt: TGTGCCAGCAGTTTACTAGTGGACACTGAAGCTTTCTTT

clone_size: NA
v_call: TRBV29-1
j_call: TRBJ2-6
d_call: NA
cdr3_aa: CSVGASSGANVLTF
cdr3_nt: TGCAGCGTTGGAGCTAGCTCTGGGGCCAACGTCCTGACTTTC

clone_size: NA
v_call: TRBV27
j_call: TRBJ2-1
d_call: NA
cdr3_aa: CASSLSLGGAHNEQFF
cdr3_nt: TGTGCCAGCAGTTTATCCCTAGGGGGGGCCCACAATGAGCAGTTCTTC

clone_size: NA
v_call: TRBV28
j_call: TRBJ2-5
d_call: NA
cdr3_aa: CASSLPYQETQYF
cdr3_nt: TGTGCCAGCAGTTTACCTTACCAAGAGACCCAGTACTTC

clone_size: NA
v_call: TRBV5-5
j_call: TRBJ1-6
d_call: NA
cdr3_aa: CASSFETTNQNSPLHF
cdr3_nt: TGTGCCAGCAGCTTCGAAACCACAAACCAGAATTCACCCCTCCACTTT

clone_size: NA
v_call: TRBV19
j_call: TRBJ2-1
d_call: NA
cdr3_aa: CASSSSVFRGDEQFF
cdr3_nt: TGTGCCAGTAGTAGCAGTGTCTTCAGGGGCGATGAGCAGTTCTTC

clone_size: NA
v_call: TRBV27
j_call: TRBJ2-2
d_call: TRBD2
cdr3_aa: CASKRAGVNTGELFF
cdr3_nt: TGTGCCAGCAAGCGAGCGGGGGTTAACACCGGGGAGCTGTTTTTT

clone_size: NA
v_call: TRBV7-2
j_call: TRBJ2-7
d_call: TRBD2
cdr3_aa: CASSFSGGAYEQYF
cdr3_nt: TGTGCCAGCAGCTTTAGCGGGGGGGCCTACGAGCAGTACTTC

clone_size: NA
v_call: TRBV5-1
j_call: TRBJ1-5
d_call: NA
cdr3_aa: CASRPGGYSNQPQHF
cdr3_nt: TGCGCCAGCAGGCCAGGTGGCTATAGCAATCAGCCCCAGCATTTT

clone_size: NA
v_call: TRBV28
j_call: TRBJ1-6
d_call: NA
cdr3_aa: CASSTSDRVPLNSPLHF
cdr3_nt: NA

clone_size: NA
v_call: TRBV7-3
j_call: TRBJ2-2
d_call: TRBD1
cdr3_aa: CASSPRDRGLPNTGELFF
cdr3_nt: TGTGCCAGCAGCCCTCGTGACAGGGGGCTACCGAACACCGGGGAGCTGTTTTTT

clone_size: NA
v_call: TRBV2
j_call: TRBJ2-3
d_call: TRBD2
cdr3_aa: CASGGAEDTQYF
cdr3_nt: TGTGCCTCCGGGGGGGCCGAAGATACGCAGTATTTT

clone_size: once
v_call: TRBV28
j_call: TRBJ1-5
d_call: NA
cdr3_aa: CASRPGTQAQHF
cdr3_nt: TGTGCCAGCAGACCCGGAACACAGGCCCAGCATTTT

clone_size: NA
v_call: TRBV19
j_call: TRBJ2-3
d_call: NA
cdr3_aa: CASSFGQRTDTQYF
cdr3_nt: TGTGCCAGTAGTTTTGGACAGAGAACAGATACGCAGTATTTT

clone_size: NA
v_call: TRBV6-5
j_call: TRBJ1-1
d_call: NA
cdr3_aa: CASSYSARGDTEAFF
cdr3_nt: TGTGCCAGCAGTTACTCAGCCCGGGGGGACACTGAAGCTTTCTTT

clone_size: NA
v_call: TRBV2
j_call: TRBJ1-5
d_call: NA
cdr3_aa: CASSLQSTSNQPQHF
cdr3_nt: TGTGCCAGCAGTCTACAGAGTACTAGCAATCAGCCCCAGCATTTT

clone_size: NA
v_call: TRBV7-9
j_call: TRBJ2-4
d_call: TRBD1
cdr3_aa: CASSTGGNKNIQYF
cdr3_nt: TGTGCCAGCAGCACAGGGGGCAACAAAAACATTCAGTACTTC

clone_size: NA
v_call: TRBV7-2
j_call: TRBJ1-1
d_call: TRBD1
cdr3_aa: CASSSPGTESNTEAFF
cdr3_nt: TGTGCCAGCAGCAGTCCCGGGACAGAATCGAACACTGAAGCTTTCTTT

clone_size: NA
v_call: TRBV27
j_call: TRBJ2-7
d_call: TRBD2
cdr3_aa: CASRPTSALTYEQYF
cdr3_nt: TGTGCCAGCAGACCCACTAGCGCCTTAACCTACGAGCAGTACTTC

clone_size: NA
v_call: TRBV7-2
j_call: TRBJ2-4
d_call: TRBD1
cdr3_aa: CASSPDRGAAKNIQYF
cdr3_nt: TGTGCCAGCAGCCCAGACAGGGGTGCGGCCAAAAACATTCAGTACTTC

clone_size: NA
v_call: TRBV2
j_call: TRBJ2-1
d_call: TRBD2
cdr3_aa: CASGVLAGYNEQFF
cdr3_nt: TGTGCCAGCGGAGTGCTAGCGGGGTACAATGAGCAGTTCTTC

clone_size: NA
v_call: TRBV3-1/TRBV3-2
j_call: TRBJ1-2
d_call: TRBD1
cdr3_aa: CASSQEVGGDGYTF
cdr3_nt: TGTGCCAGCAGCCAAGAAGTAGGGGGCGATGGCTACACCTTC

clone_size: NA
v_call: TRBV7-9
j_call: TRBJ2-5
d_call: NA
cdr3_aa: CASSLVRRANQETQYF
cdr3_nt: TGTGCCAGCAGCTTAGTTCGGCGGGCCAACCAAGAGACCCAGTACTTC

clone_size: NA
v_call: TRBV6-1
j_call: TRBJ1-1
d_call: NA
cdr3_aa: CASSEAYRETEAFF
cdr3_nt: TGTGCCAGCAGTGAAGCTTATCGTGAGACTGAAGCTTTCTTT

clone_size: NA
v_call: TRBV7-9
j_call: TRBJ1-4
d_call: TRBD1
cdr3_aa: CASSGTGGSNEKLFF
cdr3_nt: TGTGCCAGCAGCGGCACAGGGGGGAGTAATGAAAAACTGTTTTTT

clone_size: NA
v_call: TRBV6-5
j_call: TRBJ1-5
d_call: NA
cdr3_aa: CASSPTGWQPQHF
cdr3_nt: TGTGCCAGCAGCCCGACAGGCTGGCAGCCCCAGCATTTT

clone_size: NA
v_call: TRBV2
j_call: TRBJ2-1
d_call: NA
cdr3_aa: CASSGAGEQFF
cdr3_nt: TGTGCCAGCAGTGGGGCAGGTGAGCAGTTCTTC

clone_size: NA
v_call: TRBV19
j_call: TRBJ1-2
d_call: NA
cdr3_aa: CASSISDSYYGYTF
cdr3_nt: TGTGCCAGTAGTATTTCGGACAGCTACTATGGCTACACCTTC

clone_size: once
v_call: TRBV5-1
j_call: TRBJ2-1
d_call: TRBD2
cdr3_aa: CASSPGRGLKGNYNEQFF
cdr3_nt: TGCGCCAGCAGCCCAGGGAGGGGTTTAAAGGGTAACTACAATGAGCAGTTCTTC

clone_size: NA
v_call: TRBV30
j_call: TRBJ2-1
d_call: TRBD1
cdr3_aa: CAWRDRGLYNEQFF
cdr3_nt: TGTGCCTGGCGTGACAGGGGATTATACAATGAGCAGTTCTTC

clone_size: NA
v_call: TRBV10-2
j_call: TRBJ2-3
d_call: NA
cdr3_aa: CASSENVGDIGDTQYF
cdr3_nt: TGCGCCAGCAGTGAGAATGTGGGGGACATAGGAGATACGCAGTATTTT

clone_size: NA
v_call: TRBV7-9
j_call: TRBJ2-1
d_call: NA
cdr3_aa: CASSLRGQDEQFF
cdr3_nt: TGTGCCAGCAGCTTAAGGGGCCAGGATGAGCAGTTCTTC

clone_size: NA
v_call: TRBV15
j_call: TRBJ1-1
d_call: NA
cdr3_aa: CATSSSDRTMNTEAFF
cdr3_nt: TGTGCCACCAGCAGTTCGGACAGAACCATGAACACTGAAGCTTTCTTT